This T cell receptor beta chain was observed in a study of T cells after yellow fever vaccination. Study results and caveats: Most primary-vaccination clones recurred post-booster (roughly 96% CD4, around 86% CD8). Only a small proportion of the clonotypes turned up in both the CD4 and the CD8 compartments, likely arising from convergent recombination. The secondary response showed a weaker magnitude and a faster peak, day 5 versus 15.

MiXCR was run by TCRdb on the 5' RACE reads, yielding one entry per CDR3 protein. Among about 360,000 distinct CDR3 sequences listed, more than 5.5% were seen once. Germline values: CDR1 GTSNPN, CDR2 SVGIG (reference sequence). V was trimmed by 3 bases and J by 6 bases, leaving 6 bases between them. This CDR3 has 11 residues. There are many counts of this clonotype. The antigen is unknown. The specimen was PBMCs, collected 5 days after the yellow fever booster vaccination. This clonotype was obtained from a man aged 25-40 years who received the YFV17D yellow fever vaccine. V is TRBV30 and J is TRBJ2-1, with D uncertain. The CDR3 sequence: CAWRYLNEQFF. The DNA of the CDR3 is TGTGCCTGGAGATACCTCAATGAGCAGTTCTTC.